A selection of T cell receptor beta chains follows, all from one sample in a study of vaccination and CD4 T cells after COVID-19. One entry per CDR3 protein results from TCRdb running MiXCR on the PCR reads. The sample consists of around 13,000 distinct CDR3 sequences, around 47% of them appearing once. For these TCRs, the target antigens are not known. Sequenced material: CD4+ T cells from blood, cultured in vitro. These TCRs come from a human donor who had recovered from COVID-19. Both conserved end residues are part of each CDR3. A D gene is named only where the DNA matches it firmly. The listing skips clone size in some rows; elsewhere it reads once, few, many or a size class.

clone_size: -
v_call: TRBV6-5
j_call: TRBJ1-1
d_call: -
cdr3_aa: CASSSQNTEAFF
cdr3_nt: TGTGCCAGCAGTTCCCAGAACACTGAAGCTTTCTTT

clone_size: -
v_call: TRBV11-1
j_call: TRBJ1-3
d_call: -
cdr3_aa: CASSLGTSPGNTIYF
cdr3_nt: TGTGCCAGCAGCTTAGGCACATCACCTGGAAACACCATATATTTT

clone_size: -
v_call: TRBV12-3/TRBV12-4
j_call: TRBJ1-5
d_call: TRBD1
cdr3_aa: CASSLDRGQPQHF
cdr3_nt: TGTGCCAGCAGTTTGGACAGGGGTCAGCCCCAGCATTTT

clone_size: -
v_call: TRBV27
j_call: TRBJ2-3
d_call: TRBD2
cdr3_aa: CASIPSGSGRDTQYF
cdr3_nt: TGTGCCAGCATCCCTAGCGGTTCAGGAAGAGATACGCAGTATTTT

clone_size: few
v_call: TRBV6-5
j_call: TRBJ2-3
d_call: -
cdr3_aa: CASSYGGSTDTQYF
cdr3_nt: TGTGCCAGCAGTTACGGAGGATCCACAGATACGCAGTATTTT

clone_size: few
v_call: TRBV20-1
j_call: TRBJ1-2
d_call: -
cdr3_aa: CSARVSTIYGYTF
cdr3_nt: TGCAGTGCTAGAGTGTCGACAATCTATGGCTACACCTTC

clone_size: few
v_call: TRBV2
j_call: TRBJ2-6
d_call: TRBD1
cdr3_aa: CASSPGQGRSGANVLTF
cdr3_nt: TGTGCCAGTTCCCCGGGACAGGGCCGCTCTGGGGCCAACGTCCTGACTTTC

clone_size: -
v_call: TRBV28
j_call: TRBJ1-5
d_call: TRBD1
cdr3_aa: CASVRTGVNQPQHF
cdr3_nt: TGTGCCAGCGTTCGGACAGGGGTCAATCAGCCCCAGCATTTT

clone_size: -
v_call: TRBV12-3/TRBV12-4
j_call: TRBJ2-5
d_call: -
cdr3_aa: CASSLTPLEGTQYF
cdr3_nt: TGTGCCAGCAGTTTAACGCCCTTGGAAGGGACCCAGTACTTC

clone_size: once
v_call: TRBV2
j_call: TRBJ2-1
d_call: -
cdr3_aa: CASSWTVAGEQFF
cdr3_nt: TGTGCCAGCAGTTGGACAGTAGCCGGTGAGCAGTTCTTC

clone_size: -
v_call: TRBV19
j_call: TRBJ2-5
d_call: -
cdr3_aa: CASSMRGSETQYF
cdr3_nt: TGTGCCAGTAGTATGCGGGGATCGGAGACCCAGTACTTC

clone_size: -
v_call: TRBV19
j_call: TRBJ2-5
d_call: -
cdr3_aa: CASSILTSGQETQYF
cdr3_nt: TGTGCCAGTAGTATATTGACAAGTGGACAAGAGACCCAGTACTTC

clone_size: few
v_call: TRBV6-2/TRBV6-3
j_call: TRBJ2-7
d_call: -
cdr3_aa: CASSYSAGNPYEQYF
cdr3_nt: TGTGCCAGCAGTTACTCGGCAGGGAATCCCTACGAGCAGTACTTC

clone_size: -
v_call: TRBV20-1
j_call: TRBJ1-2
d_call: -
cdr3_aa: CSARDQGRERFNYGYTF
cdr3_nt: TGCAGTGCTAGAGATCAAGGCAGGGAAAGGTTTAACTATGGCTACACCTTC

clone_size: -
v_call: TRBV24-1
j_call: TRBJ2-7
d_call: -
cdr3_aa: CATSLGQAGVYEQYF
cdr3_nt: TGTGCCACCAGCTTAGGACAGGCGGGGGTTTACGAGCAGTACTTC

clone_size: -
v_call: TRBV14
j_call: TRBJ2-7
d_call: -
cdr3_aa: CASSRVGTPNYEQYF
cdr3_nt: TGTGCCAGCAGCCGAGTGGGGACACCCAACTACGAGCAGTACTTC

clone_size: few
v_call: TRBV20-1
j_call: TRBJ1-1
d_call: -
cdr3_aa: CSARGGWAGPNTEAFF
cdr3_nt: TGCAGTGCTAGAGGGGGTTGGGCAGGGCCGAACACTGAAGCTTTCTTT

clone_size: once
v_call: TRBV10-1
j_call: TRBJ2-1
d_call: -
cdr3_aa: CASSEGPYNEQFF
cdr3_nt: TGCGCCAGCAGTGAGGGTCCCTACAATGAGCAGTTCTTC

clone_size: -
v_call: TRBV20-1
j_call: TRBJ1-5
d_call: -
cdr3_aa: CSARSWDSNQPQHF
cdr3_nt: TGCAGTGCTAGATCCTGGGACAGCAATCAGCCCCAGCATTTT

clone_size: few
v_call: TRBV6-5
j_call: TRBJ1-3
d_call: -
cdr3_aa: CASSYSTNTIYF
cdr3_nt: TGTGCCAGCAGTTACTCGACAAACACCATATATTTT

clone_size: -
v_call: TRBV7-2
j_call: TRBJ2-3
d_call: TRBD1
cdr3_aa: CASSLVGQGSDTQYF
cdr3_nt: TGTGCCAGCAGCTTAGTGGGACAGGGCTCAGATACGCAGTATTTT

clone_size: -
v_call: TRBV20-1
j_call: TRBJ2-3
d_call: -
cdr3_aa: CSARVSPATDTQYF
cdr3_nt: TGCAGTGCTAGAGTCTCCCCCGCCACAGATACGCAGTATTTT

clone_size: -
v_call: TRBV5-1
j_call: TRBJ2-3
d_call: TRBD2
cdr3_aa: CASSPPLAGRDTQYF
cdr3_nt: TGCGCCAGCAGCCCTCCCCTAGCGGGAAGAGATACGCAGTATTTT

clone_size: -
v_call: TRBV7-9
j_call: TRBJ1-6
d_call: -
cdr3_aa: CASTGRDNSPLHF
cdr3_nt: TGTGCCAGCACCGGACGCGATAATTCACCCCTCCACTTT

clone_size: few
v_call: TRBV20-1
j_call: TRBJ2-5
d_call: TRBD2
cdr3_aa: CSAPSGAQETQYF
cdr3_nt: TGCAGTGCCCCTAGCGGGGCCCAAGAGACCCAGTACTTC

clone_size: few
v_call: TRBV28
j_call: TRBJ1-6
d_call: TRBD1
cdr3_aa: CASSLRTGGLSPLHF
cdr3_nt: TGTGCCAGCAGTTTGAGAACAGGGGGTCTATCACCCCTCCACTTT

clone_size: -
v_call: TRBV12-3/TRBV12-4
j_call: TRBJ1-2
d_call: -
cdr3_aa: CASSLDSYYGYTF
cdr3_nt: TGTGCCAGCAGTTTAGACAGCTACTATGGCTACACCTTC

clone_size: -
v_call: TRBV6-1
j_call: TRBJ2-2
d_call: -
cdr3_aa: CASSEAQIYRGRLFF
cdr3_nt: TGTGCCAGCAGTGAAGCTCAGATCTATAGGGGTAGGCTGTTTTTT

clone_size: few
v_call: TRBV7-8
j_call: TRBJ1-1
d_call: -
cdr3_aa: CASSLSRWDPNTEAFF
cdr3_nt: TGTGCCAGCAGCTTATCCAGATGGGACCCGAACACTGAAGCTTTCTTT

clone_size: once
v_call: TRBV25-1
j_call: TRBJ1-2
d_call: -
cdr3_aa: CASSRQKNYGYTF
cdr3_nt: TGTGCCAGCAGTCGACAGAAGAACTATGGCTACACCTTC

clone_size: few
v_call: TRBV7-8
j_call: TRBJ2-7
d_call: TRBD2
cdr3_aa: CASSLGTSGFTYEQYF
cdr3_nt: TGTGCCAGCAGCCTCGGGACTAGCGGATTTACCTACGAGCAGTACTTC

clone_size: medium-sized
v_call: TRBV27
j_call: TRBJ1-1
d_call: TRBD1
cdr3_aa: CASSSLGRGRGNTEAFF
cdr3_nt: TGTGCCAGCAGCTCTCTTGGGAGGGGGCGCGGGAACACTGAAGCTTTCTTT

clone_size: once
v_call: TRBV5-1
j_call: TRBJ2-1
d_call: TRBD2
cdr3_aa: CASSLNWREYSGEQFF
cdr3_nt: TGCGCCAGCAGCTTGAACTGGCGGGAGTATAGTGGTGAGCAGTTCTTC

clone_size: few
v_call: TRBV20-1
j_call: TRBJ2-7
d_call: TRBD2
cdr3_aa: CSAPGGGAYEQYF
cdr3_nt: TGCAGTGCTCCCGGGGGGGGCGCCTACGAGCAGTACTTC

clone_size: -
v_call: TRBV5-1
j_call: TRBJ2-7
d_call: -
cdr3_aa: CASSPGLSSYEQYF
cdr3_nt: TGCGCCAGCAGCCCGGGGTTAAGCTCCTACGAGCAGTACTTC

clone_size: few
v_call: TRBV7-2
j_call: TRBJ1-3
d_call: -
cdr3_aa: CASSLDDGPGNTIYF
cdr3_nt: TGTGCCAGCAGCTTAGACGACGGCCCTGGAAACACCATATATTTT

clone_size: few
v_call: TRBV28
j_call: TRBJ1-5
d_call: -
cdr3_aa: CASSLPSYQPQHF
cdr3_nt: TGTGCCAGCAGTTTACCCAGCTATCAGCCCCAGCATTTT

clone_size: -
v_call: TRBV11-2
j_call: TRBJ2-1
d_call: -
cdr3_aa: CASRRIKSRSGEQFF
cdr3_nt: TGTGCCAGCAGACGAATTAAGTCGCGCTCCGGTGAGCAGTTCTTC

clone_size: few
v_call: TRBV10-3
j_call: TRBJ1-6
d_call: TRBD1
cdr3_aa: CATSSDRADSPLHF
cdr3_nt: TGTGCCACCTCATCGGACAGGGCGGATTCACCCCTCCACTTT

clone_size: -
v_call: TRBV19
j_call: TRBJ2-7
d_call: TRBD2
cdr3_aa: CASSIEASGGLRSYEQYF
cdr3_nt: TGTGCCAGTAGTATAGAAGCTAGCGGGGGGCTTCGATCCTACGAGCAGTACTTC

clone_size: -
v_call: TRBV6-4
j_call: TRBJ2-1
d_call: TRBD2
cdr3_aa: CASRGAGGPYNEQFF
cdr3_nt: TGTGCCAGCAGGGGAGCGGGAGGGCCCTACAATGAGCAGTTCTTC

clone_size: -
v_call: TRBV5-1
j_call: TRBJ1-1
d_call: -
cdr3_aa: CASSPRGVSEAFF
cdr3_nt: TGCGCCAGCAGCCCACGGGGGGTCTCTGAAGCTTTCTTT

clone_size: -
v_call: TRBV19
j_call: TRBJ1-2
d_call: -
cdr3_aa: CASSIEDSRGYTF
cdr3_nt: TGTGCCAGTAGTATTGAGGACTCTAGGGGCTACACCTTC

clone_size: -
v_call: TRBV27
j_call: TRBJ1-5
d_call: TRBD1
cdr3_aa: CASGLDRYQPQHF
cdr3_nt: TGTGCCAGCGGATTGGACAGGTATCAGCCCCAGCATTTT

clone_size: -
v_call: TRBV5-6
j_call: TRBJ2-1
d_call: -
cdr3_aa: CASSLVLGPFHEQFF
cdr3_nt: TGTGCCAGCAGCTTGGTTTTAGGACCGTTCCATGAGCAGTTCTTC

clone_size: few
v_call: TRBV20-1
j_call: TRBJ2-3
d_call: TRBD2
cdr3_aa: CSARVLGASGGTDTQYF
cdr3_nt: TGCAGTGCTAGAGTGCTTGGGGCTAGCGGGGGCACAGATACGCAGTATTTT

clone_size: few
v_call: TRBV20-1
j_call: TRBJ1-1
d_call: -
cdr3_aa: CSARRAGDRNTEAFF
cdr3_nt: TGCAGTGCTAGGCGGGCCGGGGACCGAAACACTGAAGCTTTCTTT